This paragraph reports one T cell receptor (beta chain). The antigen remains undetermined. V lost 1 base, J lost 6 bases, and 7 bases lay in between. Germline loops: CDR1 SGHTA, CDR2 FQGTGA. CDR3 size: 13 residues. This sample was taken from a study of regulatory T cells in long-lasting Graves disease. Time point specified: persistent/refractory GD, antithyroid drugs over 5 years with positive TRAb. Extracted PBMC RNA gave rise to the TCR library. An endocrinology department in Xi'an, China, recruited the patients. HTBI primers from iRepertoire and Arm-PCR of CDR3 regions yielded the TCR beta libraries. TCRdb reprocessed the multiplex PCR reads with MiXCR, giving one entry per CDR3 protein. The data hold around 460,000 distinct CDR3 sequences, with 22% observed a single time. Overall study results and limits: Whereas new patients shared 966 public clonotypes, persistent patients shared more, at about 3,000. Possibly, accuracy suffered from the small sample size.

This sequence was found in a female donor with Graves disease. Here the sequenced sample was peripheral blood mononuclear cells (PBMCs), taken when the disease was refractory, from a patient treated with antithyroid drugs. V gene TRBV7-3 combines with J gene TRBJ2-1; D gene uncertain. The CDR3 sequence is CASSLRSGNEQFF. In DNA form, the CDR3 reads TGTGCCAGCAGCTTAAGATCTGGCAATGAGCAGTTCTTC.